The sequence of this T cell receptor (beta chain) was determined in a study of tumor and adjacent non-tumor tissue in lung cancer. A modified ARM-PCR protocol with three rounds of nested PCR amplified TCRbeta. TCRdb reprocessed the multiplex PCR reads via MiXCR and lists one record per CDR3 protein. Of 95,000 to 150,000 distinct CDR3 sequences in the sample, roughly 64% were seen once. The V gene lost 0 bases and the J gene lost 7 bases, with 4 bases spanning the gap. The CDR3 covers 12 residues. CDR1 is SEHNR, CDR2 FQNEAQ, per germline (reference sequence). In its sample, this clonotype was seen many times. No cell sorting was done before RNA was extracted from the tissue.

The chain joins TRBV7-9 to TRBJ1-5; D remains unclear. The sample taken for sequencing was lung tumor tissue. This clonotype was obtained from a man aged 25-40 years with non-small cell lung cancer. In DNA, the CDR3 is TGTGCCAGCAGCTTAGCTACCCAGCCCCAGCATTTT. Translating it yields CASSLATQPQHF.